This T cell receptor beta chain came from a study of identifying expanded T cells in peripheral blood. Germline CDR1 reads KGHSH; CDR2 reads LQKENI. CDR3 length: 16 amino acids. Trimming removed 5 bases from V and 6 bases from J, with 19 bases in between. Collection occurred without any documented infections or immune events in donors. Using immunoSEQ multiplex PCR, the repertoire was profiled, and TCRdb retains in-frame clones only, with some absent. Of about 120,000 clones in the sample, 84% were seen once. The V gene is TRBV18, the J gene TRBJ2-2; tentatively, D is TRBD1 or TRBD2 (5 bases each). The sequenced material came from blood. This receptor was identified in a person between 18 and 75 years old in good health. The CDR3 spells CASSIGAGELAGELFF. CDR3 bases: TGTGCCAGCTCAATCGGGGCCGGGGAATTGGCCGGGGAGCTGTTTTTT.